These 2 T cell receptor beta chains were sequenced from one sample in a study of T cell responses to AZD1222 COVID-19 vaccine. The protocol was immunoSEQ multiplex PCR, while the TCRdb copy is restricted to in-frame clones and leaves out a portion. Among some 120,000 clones listed, roughly 85% were seen once. The sequencing here drew on peripheral blood, taken 28 days after the second AZD1222 dose. The source of these receptors is an adult who received the AZD1222 COVID-19 vaccine.

This sequence joins TRBV11-3 and TRBJ2-3; D may be TRBD1 (7 bases). The CDR3 has 16 amino acids. Looked up from germline, CDR1 is SGHNT and CDR2 is YENEEA. Trimming shortened V by 1 base and J by 0 bases, and 11 bases separated the two germline ends. This CDR3 reads CASSLGAGGSTDTQYF. CDR3 DNA: TGTGCCAGCAGCTTAGGGGCAGGGGGGAGCACAGATACGCAGTATTTT.

The V gene is TRBV3-1 (or the pseudogene TRBV3-2), the J gene TRBJ2-5; 8 nucleotides agree with TRBD1. Germline lookup yields CDR1 LGHDT and CDR2 YNNKEL (reference sequence). The J segment lost 1 base and the V segment lost 4 bases, leaving 14 bases of the junction unmatched. There are 18 residues in the CDR3. CDR3 sequence reads: CASSPSRYRGSVQETQYF. CDR3 DNA: TGTGCCAGCAGCCCTTCGCGGTACAGGGGGTCTGTCCAAGAGACCCAGTACTTC.